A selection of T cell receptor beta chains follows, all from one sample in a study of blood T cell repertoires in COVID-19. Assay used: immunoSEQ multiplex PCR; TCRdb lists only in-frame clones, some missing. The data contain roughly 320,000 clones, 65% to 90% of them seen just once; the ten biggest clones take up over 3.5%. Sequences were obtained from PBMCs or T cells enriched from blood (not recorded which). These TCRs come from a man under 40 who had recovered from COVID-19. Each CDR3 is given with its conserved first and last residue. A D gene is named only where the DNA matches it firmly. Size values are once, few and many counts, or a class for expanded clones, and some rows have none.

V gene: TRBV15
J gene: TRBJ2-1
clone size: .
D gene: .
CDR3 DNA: TGTGCCACCAGCAGAGATGGGGGAGAGGGGGATGAGCAGTTCTTC
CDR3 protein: CATSRDGGEGDEQFF

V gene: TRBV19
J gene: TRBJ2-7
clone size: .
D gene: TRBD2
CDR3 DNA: TGTGCCAGTAGTATCGGCGGGAGGAGCTACGAGCAGTACTTC
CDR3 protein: CASSIGGRSYEQYF

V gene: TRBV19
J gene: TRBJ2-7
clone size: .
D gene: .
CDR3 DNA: TGTGCCAGTAGTTGGAGCCCGGACTACGAGCAGTACTTC
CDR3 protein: CASSWSPDYEQYF

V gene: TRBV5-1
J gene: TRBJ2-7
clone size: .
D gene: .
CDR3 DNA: TGCGCCAGCAGCGGGGGCGTGGGCTACGAGCAGTACTTC
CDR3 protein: CASSGGVGYEQYF

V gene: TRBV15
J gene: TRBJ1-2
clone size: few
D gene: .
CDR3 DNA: TGTGCCACCAGCAGAGAAGGGGCAGGGGTATATGGCTACACCTTC
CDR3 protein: CATSREGAGVYGYTF

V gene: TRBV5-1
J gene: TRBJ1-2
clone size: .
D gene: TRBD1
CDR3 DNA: TGCGCCAGCAGCCCAAGGACAGGGAGGAACTATGGCTACACCTTC
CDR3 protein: CASSPRTGRNYGYTF

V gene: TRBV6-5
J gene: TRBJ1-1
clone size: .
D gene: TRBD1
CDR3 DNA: TGTGCCAGTAGTTACACAGGGGGCGGCACTGAAGCTTTCTTT
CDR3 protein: CASSYTGGGTEAFF

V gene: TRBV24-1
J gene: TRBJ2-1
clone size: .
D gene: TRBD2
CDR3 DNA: TGTGCCACCGCGGGGACTAGCGGGTACAATGAGCAGTTCTTC
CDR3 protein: CATAGTSGYNEQFF

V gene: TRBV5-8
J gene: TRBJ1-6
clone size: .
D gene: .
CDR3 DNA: TGTGCCAGCAGCTTTAGGGGCGACAGAGATAATTCACCCCTCCACTTT
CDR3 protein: CASSFRGDRDNSPLHF

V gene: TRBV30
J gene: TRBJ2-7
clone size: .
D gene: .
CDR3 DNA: TGTGCCTGGAGTGTACAGGGAAGTTCTTACGAGCAGTACTTC
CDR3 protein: CAWSVQGSSYEQYF

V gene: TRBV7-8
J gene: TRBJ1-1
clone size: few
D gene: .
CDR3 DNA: TGTGCCAGCAGCTTATCACAGCCAGGCACTGAAGCTTTCTTT
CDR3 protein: CASSLSQPGTEAFF

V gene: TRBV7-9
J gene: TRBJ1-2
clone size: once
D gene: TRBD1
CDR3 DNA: TGTGCCAGCAGCCGCCGGGACAGCTATGGCTACACCTTC
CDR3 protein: CASSRRDSYGYTF

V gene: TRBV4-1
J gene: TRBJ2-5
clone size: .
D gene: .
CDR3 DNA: TGCGCCAGCAGCCAGAGCTACAGGGTCCAAGAGACCCAGTACTTC
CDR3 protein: CASSQSYRVQETQYF

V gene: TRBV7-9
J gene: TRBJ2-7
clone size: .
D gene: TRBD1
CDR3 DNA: TGTGCCAGCAGCGCCGACAGGGCCTTCTACGAGCAGTACTTC
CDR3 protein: CASSADRAFYEQYF

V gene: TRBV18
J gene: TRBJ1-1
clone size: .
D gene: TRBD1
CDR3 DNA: TGTGCCAGCTCACGATATGACAGGGGCACTGAAGCTTTCTTT
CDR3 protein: CASSRYDRGTEAFF

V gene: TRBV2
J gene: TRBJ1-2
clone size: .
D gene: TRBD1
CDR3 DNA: TGTGCCAGCAGTTCCCCCGGACAGGGTTTATATGGCTACACCTTC
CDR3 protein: CASSSPGQGLYGYTF

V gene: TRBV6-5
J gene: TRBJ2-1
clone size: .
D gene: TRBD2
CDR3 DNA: TGTGCCAGCCGAAGCGGGGGGGGGTCCTACAATGAGCAGTTCTTC
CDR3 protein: CASRSGGGSYNEQFF

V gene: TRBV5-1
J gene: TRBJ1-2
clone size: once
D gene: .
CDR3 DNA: TGCGCCAGCAGCTTGGATCCTGGGCAGGACTATGGCTACACCTTC
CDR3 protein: CASSLDPGQDYGYTF

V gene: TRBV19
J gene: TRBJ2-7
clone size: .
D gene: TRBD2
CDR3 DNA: TGTGCCAGTAGTACGGGGGGGCCAGGGTCTCGAGAGCAGTACTTC
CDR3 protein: CASSTGGPGSREQYF

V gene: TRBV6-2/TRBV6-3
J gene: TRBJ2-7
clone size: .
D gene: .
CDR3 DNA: TGTGCCAGCAGTTACCGTCCGCAGTACTTC
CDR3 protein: CASSYRPQYF

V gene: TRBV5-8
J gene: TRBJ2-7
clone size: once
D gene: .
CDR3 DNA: TGTGCCAGCAGCTTGGTACGGGGGAGCGAGCAGTACTTC
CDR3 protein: CASSLVRGSEQYF

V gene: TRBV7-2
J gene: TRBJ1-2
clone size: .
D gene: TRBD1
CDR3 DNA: TGTGCCAGCAGCCACACAGGGGGCGGCTCCACTAACTATGGCTACACCTTC
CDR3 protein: CASSHTGGGSTNYGYTF

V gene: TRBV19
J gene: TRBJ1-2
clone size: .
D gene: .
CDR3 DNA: TGTGCCAGTAGTATGTCCAGGGTAGACGGCTACACCTTC
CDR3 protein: CASSMSRVDGYTF

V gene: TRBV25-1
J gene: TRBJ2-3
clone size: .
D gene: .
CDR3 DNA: TGTGCCAGCAGTCAGGGGCAGGGCGGCACAGATACGCAGTATTTT
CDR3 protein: CASSQGQGGTDTQYF

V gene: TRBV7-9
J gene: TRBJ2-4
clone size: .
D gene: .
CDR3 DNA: TGTGCCAGCAGCTCCCTCCCTCAGGACATTCAGTACTTC
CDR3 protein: CASSSLPQDIQYF

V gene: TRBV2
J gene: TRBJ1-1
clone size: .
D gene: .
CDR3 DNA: TGTGCCAGCAGCCTCCAGGGGAACACTGAAGCTTTCTTT
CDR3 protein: CASSLQGNTEAFF

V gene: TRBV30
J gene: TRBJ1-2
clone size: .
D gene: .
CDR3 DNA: TGTGCCTGGAGAAGAAAAGCCCCCCACTATGGCTACACCTTC
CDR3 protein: CAWRRKAPHYGYTF

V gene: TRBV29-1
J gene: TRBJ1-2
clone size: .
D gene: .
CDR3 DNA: TGCAGCGTTGTCCTCGGGGGGGAGGGCTACACCTTC
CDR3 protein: CSVVLGGEGYTF

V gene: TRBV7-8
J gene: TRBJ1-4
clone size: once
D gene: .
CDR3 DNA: TGTGCCAGCAGCCGAGACAGGCAGACTCAAAAACTGTTTTTT
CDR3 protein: CASSRDRQTQKLFF

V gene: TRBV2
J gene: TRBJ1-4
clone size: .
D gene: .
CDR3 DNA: TGTGCCAGCAGTAGACAGGATCCAAGGCTCCTGGATGAAAAACTGTTTTTT
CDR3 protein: CASSRQDPRLLDEKLFF

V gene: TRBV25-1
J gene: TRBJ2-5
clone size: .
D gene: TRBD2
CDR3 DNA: TGTGCCAGCAGTGTCGGGACTAGCGGGACCCAGTACTTC
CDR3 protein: CASSVGTSGTQYF

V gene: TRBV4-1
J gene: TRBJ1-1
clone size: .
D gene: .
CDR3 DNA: TGCGCCAGCAGCCCTTCTAGTGACAGAATGAACACTGAAGCTTTCTTT
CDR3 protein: CASSPSSDRMNTEAFF

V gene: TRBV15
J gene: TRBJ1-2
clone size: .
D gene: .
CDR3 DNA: TGTGCCACCAGCAGGACAGCGGGCAGGGAGTCCTATGGCTACACCTTC
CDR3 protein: CATSRTAGRESYGYTF

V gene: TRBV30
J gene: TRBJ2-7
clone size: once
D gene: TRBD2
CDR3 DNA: TGTGCCTGGAGTGGGGAGGGCTACGAGCAGTACTTC
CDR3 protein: CAWSGEGYEQYF

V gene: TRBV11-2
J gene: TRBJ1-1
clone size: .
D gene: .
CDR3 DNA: TGTGCCAGCAGACTGTATTCTGAAGCTTTCTTT
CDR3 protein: CASRLYSEAFF

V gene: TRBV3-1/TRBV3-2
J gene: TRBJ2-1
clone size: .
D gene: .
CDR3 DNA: TGTGCTAGCAGCCAAAGGAGCAGCCATGAGCAGTTCTTC
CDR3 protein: CASSQRSSHEQFF

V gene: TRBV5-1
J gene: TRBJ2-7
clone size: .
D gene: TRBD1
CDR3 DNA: TGCGCCAGCAGCGGTAGGGGACAGGCGTCCTACGAGCAGTACTTC
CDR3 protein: CASSGRGQASYEQYF

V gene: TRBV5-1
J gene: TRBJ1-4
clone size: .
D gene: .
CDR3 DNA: TGCGCCAGCAGCAGCGGGACAAGGGGGGAAAAACTGTTTTTT
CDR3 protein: CASSSGTRGEKLFF

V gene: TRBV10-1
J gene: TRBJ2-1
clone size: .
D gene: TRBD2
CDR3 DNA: TGCGCCAGCGCCCGAGTGAGCGGGACGTCTGAGCAGTTCTTC
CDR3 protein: CASARVSGTSEQFF

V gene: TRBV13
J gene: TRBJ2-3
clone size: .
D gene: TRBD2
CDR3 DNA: TGTGCCAGCAGCTCGCAATTAATTAGCGGGGGGCCTCATACGCAGTATTTT
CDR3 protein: CASSSQLISGGPHTQYF

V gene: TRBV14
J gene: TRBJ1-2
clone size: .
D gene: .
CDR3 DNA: TGTGCCAGCAGCCAAGGCGGGATAAGCGGCTACACCTTC
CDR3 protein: CASSQGGISGYTF

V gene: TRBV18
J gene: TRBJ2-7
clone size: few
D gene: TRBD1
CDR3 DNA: TGTGCCAGCCATGGACAGGGCTCCTACGAGCAGTACTTC
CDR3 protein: CASHGQGSYEQYF

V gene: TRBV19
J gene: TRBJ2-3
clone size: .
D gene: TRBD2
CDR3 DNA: TGTGCCAGTAGGAAGCGGGGGGGCACAGATACGCAGTATTTT
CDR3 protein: CASRKRGGTDTQYF

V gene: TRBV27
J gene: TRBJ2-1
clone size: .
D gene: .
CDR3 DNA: TGTGCCAGCAGTTCGCGGGCTGAGCAGTTCTTC
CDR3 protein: CASSSRAEQFF

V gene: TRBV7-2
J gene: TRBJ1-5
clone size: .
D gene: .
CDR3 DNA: TGTGCCAGCAGCTTAGGTCGGAGCAATAGCAATCAGCCCCAGCATTTT
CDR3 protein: CASSLGRSNSNQPQHF

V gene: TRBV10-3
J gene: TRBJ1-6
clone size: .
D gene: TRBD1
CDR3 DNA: TGTGCCATCAGTGAAAAGGGACAGGATAATTCACCCCTCCACTTT
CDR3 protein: CAISEKGQDNSPLHF

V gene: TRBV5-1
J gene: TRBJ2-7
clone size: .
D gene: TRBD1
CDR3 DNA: TGCGCCAGCAGCTTGGGATCACTCCGGGACAGGGGTTACGAGCAGTACTTC
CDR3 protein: CASSLGSLRDRGYEQYF

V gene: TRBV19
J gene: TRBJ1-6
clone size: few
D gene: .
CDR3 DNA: TGTGCCAGCCCCCAGGACTATAATTCACCCCTCCACTTT
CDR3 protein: CASPQDYNSPLHF

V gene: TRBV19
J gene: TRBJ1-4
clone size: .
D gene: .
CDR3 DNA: TGTGCCAGTAGTGCCCACAGGAACGCTAATGAAAAACTGTTTTTT
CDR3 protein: CASSAHRNANEKLFF

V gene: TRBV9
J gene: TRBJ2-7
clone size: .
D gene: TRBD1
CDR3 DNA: TGTGCCAGCAGCCGGGGGGACAGGGTGGGTGAGCAGTACTTC
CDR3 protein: CASSRGDRVGEQYF

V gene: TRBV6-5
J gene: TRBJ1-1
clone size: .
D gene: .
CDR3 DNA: TGTGCCAGCAGTTACGAGGAACATATGGGAGCTTTCTTT
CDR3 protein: CASSYEEHMGAFF

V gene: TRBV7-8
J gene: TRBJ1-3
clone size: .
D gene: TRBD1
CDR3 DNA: TGTGCCAGCAGCCTCTCCGGACAGGGAGGCGCCGGAAACACCATATATTTT
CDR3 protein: CASSLSGQGGAGNTIYF

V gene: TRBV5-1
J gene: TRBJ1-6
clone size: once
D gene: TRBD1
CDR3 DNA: TGCGCCAGCAGCTCTAACTCAGGGGGTCCTGGAAATTCACCCCTCCACTTT
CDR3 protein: CASSSNSGGPGNSPLHF